This entry lists 30 T cell receptor beta chains sequenced from one sample in a study of response to subunit inactivated influenza vaccine. MiXCR was run by TCRdb on the RT-PCR reads, yielding one entry per CDR3 protein. The table lists some 570,000 distinct CDR3 sequences, around 11% of them singletons. The sample also formed part of further work on T cells expressing NK-cell markers. That report notes: The authors made TCR beta cDNA libraries by 5'RACE template switching. This switching added a universal primer site and UMIs.

The material was PBMCs from blood, obtained on the day of vaccination. The origin of the receptors is a middle-aged man who received an inactivated influenza vaccine.

This clonotype was observed a few times. The V gene is TRBV6-1, the J gene TRBJ2-3; no firm D call. Trimming removed 8 bases from V and 1 base from J, with 10 bases in between. The CDR3 has 13 amino acids. Per germline, CDR1 MNHNS and CDR2 SASEGT. In nucleotides, the CDR3 is TGTGCCAGCCGCGCATACCGCACAGATACGCAGTATTTT. This encodes CASRAYRTDTQYF.

This clonotype was detected a few times. The chain recombines TRBV7-8 with TRBJ1-5; D remains unclear. There are 13 residues in the CDR3. Per germline, CDR1 SGHVS and CDR2 FQNEAQ. V dropped 6 bases and J dropped 1 base, with 7 bases sitting between them. The CDR3 DNA sequence: TGTGCCAGCAGGAAGGGAAGCAATCAGCCCCAGCATTTT. Its protein is CASRKGSNQPQHF.

The chain is built from TRBV12-3 or TRBV12-4 and TRBJ2-1; the D call may be TRBD1 or TRBD2 (6 bases each). The CDR3 length is 16 residues. Trimming left V 3 bases short and J 2 bases short, with 14 bases between. For the CDR3, the DNA is TGTGCCAGCAGTTTCCCAGGGGAGCGGGCCTACAATGAGCAGTTCTTC. It codes for CASSFPGERAYNEQFF.

This clonotype was observed a handful of times. The J gene is TRBJ2-3, the V gene TRBV5-6; 7 bases agree with TRBD1. Per germline, CDR1 SGHDT and CDR2 YYEEEE. CDR3 length: 15 residues. With 0 bases clipped from V and 5 bases from J, the junction kept 6 bases outside the gene matches. The CDR3, as DNA: TGTGCCAGCAGCTTGGCGATACAGGGGATAGATACGCAGTATTTT. It yields the protein CASSLAIQGIDTQYF.

This clonotype was recorded a few times. V usage is TRBV9 and J usage is TRBJ1-2; 10 bases fit TRBD1. The CDR3 contains 14 residues. CDR1 is SGDLS, CDR2 YYNGEE, per germline. With 6 bases clipped from V and 4 bases from J, the junction kept 6 bases outside the gene matches. CDR3 DNA: TGTGCCAGCAACACCGGGACAGGGGTCTATGGCTACACCTTC. Its translation is CASNTGTGVYGYTF.

The chain recombines TRBV3-1 with TRBJ2-3, with D unclear. The V gene's germline CDR1 is LGHDT and CDR2 YNNKEL (reference sequence). The length of the CDR3 is 13 residues. V gave up 1 base and J gave up 6 bases, with 8 bases separating them. CDR3 nucleotide sequence: TGTGCCAGCAGCCAAGCACGGCCCGATACGCAGTATTTT. Amino acid sequence: CASSQARPDTQYF.

This chain connects TRBV5-1 to TRBJ1-1; tentatively, D is TRBD1 (6 bases). The CDR3 contains 14 residues. V shed 3 bases and J shed 2 bases, with 11 bases lying between them. Per the germline V gene, CDR1 is SGHRS and CDR2 is YFSETQ. CDR3 DNA sequence: TGCGCCAGCAGCTCGACAGGAAAAAACACTGAAGCTTTCTTT. Protein: CASSSTGKNTEAFF.

The chain employs TRBV6-5 and TRBJ1-1; tentatively, D is TRBD1 (5 bases). Trimming shortened V by 5 bases and J by 0 bases, and 16 bases separated the two germline ends. This CDR3 is 16 amino acids long. Germline CDR1 and CDR2: MNHEY and SVGAGI. This chain's CDR3 is CASSNRPGRMNTEAFF. The CDR3 coding sequence is TGTGCCAGCAGTAACCGACCGGGACGGATGAACACTGAAGCTTTCTTT.

This clonotype was seen more than once but under ten times. This sequence joins TRBV12-3 or TRBV12-4 and TRBJ2-3; 7 nucleotides match TRBD2. J gave up 1 base and V 3 bases, and 4 bases lay outside the gene matches. The CDR3 runs to 15 residues. CDR3 amino acids: CASSFLAAGTDTQYF. The CDR3 DNA follows: TGTGCCAGCAGTTTCCTAGCGGCTGGCACAGATACGCAGTATTTT.

The CDR3 region is CSARVVDKNEQFF. For the CDR3, the DNA is TGCAGTGCTAGAGTGGTAGATAAAAATGAGCAGTTCTTC. The chain employs TRBV20-1 and TRBJ2-1; D not resolved. The V gene lost 1 base and the J gene lost 7 bases, with 11 bases spanning the gap. Germline assignment: CDR1 DFQATT and CDR2 SNEGSKA (reference sequence). The CDR3 spans 13 residues.

This clonotype was picked up a small number of times. The V gene is TRBV29-1, the J gene TRBJ1-2, with D tentatively TRBD1 (6 bases). The CDR3 spans 15 residues. CDR1 and CDR2 from the germline V gene are SQVTM and ANQGSEA. Trimming cost V 1 base and J 6 bases, with 18 bases left between them. CDR3 protein: CSVEGGTTRGDGYTF. CDR3 nucleotide sequence: TGCAGCGTTGAAGGAGGGACAACTCGGGGGGATGGCTACACCTTC.

This clonotype was found a few times. This chain joins TRBV28 and TRBJ2-6, with D possibly TRBD2 on 5 matching bases. The CDR3 is 15 residues long. The V end was cut by 5 bases, the J end by 4 bases, with 12 bases between. Germline lookup yields CDR1 MDHEN and CDR2 SYDVKM. In nucleotides, the CDR3 is TGTGCCAGCAGTCTCGGACTGGCCGGGGCCAACGTCCTGACTTTC. Amino acid sequence: CASSLGLAGANVLTF.

The rearrangement joins TRBV29-1 to TRBJ2-3; TRBD2 matches 10 bases. Germline V gene sequence: CDR1 SQVTM, CDR2 ANQGSEA. V dropped 5 bases and J dropped 4; count of bases not matched to a gene: 3. The CDR3 runs 13 residues. Here the CDR3 reads CSVLAGGADTQYF. DNA for the CDR3: TGCAGCGTTTTAGCGGGAGGAGCAGATACGCAGTATTTT.

The sample holds a few counts of this clonotype. The chain employs TRBV28 and TRBJ1-2; D not certain. Germline V gives CDR1 MDHEN, CDR2 SYDVKM. CDR3 length: 19 amino acids. The V end was cut by 5 bases, the J end by 1 base, with 26 bases between. CDR3 sequence: CASSPEVNDGTLFNYGYTF. The CDR3 DNA follows: TGTGCCAGCAGTCCCGAGGTGAATGACGGCACACTTTTTAACTATGGCTACACCTTC.

The rearrangement uses TRBV27 and TRBJ1-2; 8 bases map to TRBD1. The germline V gene has CDR1 MNHEY and CDR2 SMNVEV (reference sequence). The CDR3 totals 15 residues. V lost 0 bases and J lost 5; bases outside the gene matches: 5. CDR3 loop: CASSLSTGGFYGYTF. CDR3 in DNA: TGTGCCAGCAGTTTATCTACAGGGGGTTTTTATGGCTACACCTTC.

This clonotype was counted a few times. The V gene is TRBV6-2 or TRBV6-3, the J gene TRBJ2-3; TRBD2 matches 7 bases. The CDR3 totals 17 residues. With V trimmed by 2 bases and J by 6 bases, 14 bases remained unmatched. CDR1 is MNHEY and CDR2 is SVGEGT in the germline V gene. The CDR3 spells CASSYRLQAGRFDTQYF. The CDR3 bases are TGTGCCAGCAGTTACCGACTCCAAGCGGGGCGATTCGATACGCAGTATTTT.

This clonotype was detected many times. The chain is built from TRBV28 and TRBJ2-3; D is undetermined. CDR3 length: 11 amino acids. Trimming removed 5 bases from V and 6 bases from J, with 6 bases in between. Germline V CDR1 and CDR2: MDHEN, SYDVKM. The CDR3 bases are TGTGCCAGCAGTCACGCGGATACGCAGTATTTT. It specifies CASSHADTQYF.

This clonotype came up a few times. V and J are TRBV9 and TRBJ2-3; no definite D call. This CDR3 region has 15 residues. V was trimmed by 0 bases and J by 0 bases, leaving 8 bases between them. The germline V gene encodes CDR1 SGDLS and CDR2 YYNGEE. This CDR3 reads CASSVEGFSTDTQYF. DNA for the CDR3: TGTGCCAGCAGCGTAGAGGGATTTAGCACAGATACGCAGTATTTT.

The chain carries TRBV6-1 and TRBJ2-5; 9 bases map to TRBD2. Trimming took 8 bases from V and 5 from J; bases not matched to a gene: 9. Germline values: CDR1 MNHNS, CDR2 SASEGT. CDR3 length equals 14 residues. The CDR3 here is CASVLSGGGETQYF. Here the CDR3 DNA reads TGTGCCAGCGTGCTTAGCGGGGGCGGGGAGACCCAGTACTTC.

A few counts support this clonotype. This chain uses TRBV10-3 with TRBJ1-2; no reliable D call. Germline V gene lookup returns CDR1 ENHRY and CDR2 SYGVKD. This CDR3 comprises 13 residues. V shed 6 bases and J shed 1 base, with 9 bases lying between them. For the CDR3, the DNA is TGTGCCATCAGAGACGGTAGTAACTATGGCTACACCTTC. It codes for CAIRDGSNYGYTF.

This sequence joins TRBV12-3 or TRBV12-4 and TRBJ2-7, with D hard to call. The CDR3 sequence is 13 residues long. V lost 1 base, J lost 4 bases, and 8 bases lay in between. CDR3 protein: CASSLVSEYEQYF. The DNA of the CDR3 is TGTGCCAGCAGTTTAGTAAGCGAATACGAGCAGTACTTC.

This clonotype turned up a few times. The CDR3 sequence is CASSHTSGRGAGELFF. The CDR3 DNA sequence: TGTGCCAGCAGCCATACTAGCGGGAGAGGCGCCGGGGAGCTGTTTTTT. This chain joins TRBV11-3 and TRBJ2-2; 11 bases agree with TRBD2. Germline CDR1 reads SGHNT; CDR2 reads YENEEA. Trimming took 5 bases from V and 6 from J; bases not matched to a gene: 8. The CDR3 has 16 amino acids.

This clonotype occurred a few times. This chain uses TRBV12-3 or TRBV12-4 with TRBJ2-7, with unresolved D. The CDR3 covers 11 residues. The germline V and J ends were trimmed by 6 bases and 3 bases, with 6 bases remaining between them. The DNA for the CDR3 is TGTGCCAGCAGGGCCGACTACGAGCAGTACTTC. Protein sequence: CASRADYEQYF.

This clonotype was seen a handful of times. This sequence joins TRBV5-1 and TRBJ2-1; D perhaps matches TRBD1 (6 bases). CDR1 and CDR2 (germline): SGHRS, YFSETQ. The CDR3 loop spans 16 amino acids. V was clipped by 4 bases and J by 1 base, with 15 bases between them. The DNA of the CDR3 is TGCGCCAGCAGCGTAGGGACAACCACATCCTACAATGAGCAGTTCTTC. Protein: CASSVGTTTSYNEQFF. The entire variable domain, with the rest obtained from reference TRBV5-1 and TRBJ2-1, is as follows: KAGVTQTPRYLIKTRGQQVTLSCSPISGHRSVSWYQQTPGQGLQFLFEYFSETQRNKGNFPGRFSGRQFSNSRSEMNVSTLELGDSALYLCASSVGTTTSYNEQFFGPGTRLTVL.

The CDR3 sequence is CASSKSGPYNEQFF. The CDR3 DNA follows: TGTGCCAGCAGCAAGTCAGGGCCCTACAATGAGCAGTTCTTC. V usage is TRBV14 and J usage is TRBJ2-1; tentative D call: TRBD1 (5 bases). The germline V gene encodes CDR1 SGHDN and CDR2 FVKESK. The CDR3 has 14 amino acids. Trimming stripped 5 bases from V and 2 bases from J, with 10 bases between. Using reference TRBV14 and TRBJ2-1 for the parts outside the CDR3, the full variable domain is EAGVTQFPSHSVIEKGQTVTLRCDPISGHDNLYWYRRVMGKEIKFLLHFVKESKQDESGMPNNRFLAERTGGTYSTLKVQPAELEDSGVYFCASSKSGPYNEQFFGPGTRLTVL.

V and J are TRBV5-1 and TRBJ2-7; D perhaps matches TRBD1 (6 bases). The V gene lost 4 bases and the J gene lost 2 bases, with 16 bases spanning the gap. This CDR3 is 15 amino acids long. Germline V gene sequence: CDR1 SGHRS, CDR2 YFSETQ. CDR3 region: CASSLRVGDTYEQYF. DNA of the CDR3: TGCGCCAGCAGCCTACGGGTAGGGGACACCTACGAGCAGTACTTC.

This clonotype occurred many times. The J gene is TRBJ2-7, the V gene TRBV28, with D possibly matching TRBD2 (6 bases). The CDR3 totals 15 residues. Trimming removed 3 bases from V and 0 bases from J, with 12 bases in between. Germline-derived CDR1 and CDR2 are MDHEN and SYDVKM. CDR3 amino acids: CASSLWGVSSYEQYF. In nucleotides, the CDR3 is TGTGCCAGCAGTTTGTGGGGGGTGAGCTCCTACGAGCAGTACTTC.

This clonotype occurred a few times. The chain uses TRBV7-2 and TRBJ2-7; D perhaps matches TRBD1 (6 bases). V was pared by 5 bases and J by 2 bases, with 16 bases between. Germline lookup yields CDR1 SGHTA and CDR2 FQGNSA. The CDR3 has 15 residues. The CDR3 DNA is TGTGCCAGCAGCGGCCCGGGACAACGGCCCTACGAGCAGTACTTC. Its protein is CASSGPGQRPYEQYF.

This clonotype was recorded many times. This chain connects TRBV2 to TRBJ1-6; the D gene is possibly TRBD1 (6 bases). Germline values: CDR1 SNHLY, CDR2 FYNNEI. Trimming removed 0 bases at V and 5 bases at J, with 17 bases between. The CDR3 is 18 residues long. CDR3 sequence (DNA): TGTGCCAGCAGTGAAGCGCTTCTGACAGGCTCAAATAATTCACCCCTCCACTTT. It codes for CASSEALLTGSNNSPLHF. Variable domain in full (rest from reference TRBV2 and TRBJ1-6): EPEVTQTPSHQVTQMGQEVILRCVPISNHLYFYWYRQILGQKVEFLVSFYNNEISEKSEIFDDQFSVERPDGSNFTLKIRSTKLEDSAMYFCASSEALLTGSNNSPLHFGNGTRLTVT.

In its sample, this clonotype was seen many times. This chain links TRBV28 with TRBJ1-2; weak D call: TRBD1 (5 bases). Per the germline V gene, CDR1 is MDHEN and CDR2 is SYDVKM. The CDR3 runs 11 residues. The ends were cut back, 5 bases at V and 11 bases at J, with 12 bases in the middle. Here the CDR3 reads CASSPGTDYTF. Written as DNA, the CDR3 is TGTGCCAGCAGTCCGGGGACCGATTACACCTTC.